The rows below give T cell receptor beta chains drawn from one sample of a study of PD-L1 blockade in urothelial cancer. Assay: immunoSEQ multiplex PCR; the TCRdb copy retains only in-frame clones and omits some. The sample lists just over 50,000 clones; about 80% were seen once. Sequencing used PBMCs, obtained around atezolizumab (anti-PD-L1) treatment. The source of these receptors is a man between 65 and 85 years old with urothelial cancer. The CDR3 runs from the conserved cysteine through the conserved F or W. D genes are given only for firm matches. Expanded clones are given a class, and other clones once, few, many or no size at all.

CDR3: CASTSGGGGTDTQYF
DNA: TGTGCCAGCACCTCGGGCGGGGGCGGCACAGATACGCAGTATTTT
V: TRBV7-6
D: .
size: .
J: TRBJ2-3

CDR3: CASSLSPGDVSGYTF
DNA: TGTGCCAGCAGTTTGAGTCCGGGGGACGTTTCAGGCTACACCTTC
V: TRBV28
D: .
size: once
J: TRBJ1-2

CDR3: CASRKTGGVRNTEAFF
DNA: TGTGCCAGCAGAAAAACAGGGGGAGTACGGAACACTGAAGCTTTCTTT
V: TRBV6-4
D: TRBD1
size: .
J: TRBJ1-1

CDR3: CASSPWTGRYEQYF
DNA: TGTGCCAGTAGTCCTTGGACAGGGAGGTACGAGCAGTACTTC
V: TRBV19
D: TRBD1
size: .
J: TRBJ2-7

CDR3: CASSFARVDNQPQHF
DNA: TGTGCCAGCAGTTTTGCCAGGGTGGACAATCAGCCCCAGCATTTT
V: TRBV28
D: .
size: .
J: TRBJ1-5

CDR3: CASSLNTGNRQFF
DNA: TGTGCCAGCAGCCTAAACACCGGGAATCGGCAGTTCTTC
V: TRBV5-4
D: .
size: .
J: TRBJ2-1

CDR3: CASSPADTYGYTF
DNA: TGTGCCAGCAGTCCCGCGGACACCTATGGCTACACCTTC
V: TRBV27
D: .
size: .
J: TRBJ1-2

CDR3: CASSPGQPGTGELFF
DNA: TGTGCCAGCAGCCCCGGACAGCCAGGCACCGGGGAGCTGTTTTTT
V: TRBV7-3
D: .
size: many
J: TRBJ2-2

CDR3: CASSRTSGIGEQYF
DNA: TGTGCCAGCAGCCGGACTAGCGGGATAGGCGAGCAGTACTTC
V: TRBV7-9
D: TRBD2
size: few
J: TRBJ2-7

CDR3: CASSSPGLAGGYEQYF
DNA: TGTGCCAGCAGTTCCCCTGGACTAGCGGGAGGTTACGAGCAGTACTTC
V: TRBV27
D: TRBD2
size: .
J: TRBJ2-7

CDR3: CASSPSENSPLHF
DNA: TGTGCCAGCTCACCATCGGAGAATTCACCCCTCCACTTT
V: TRBV18
D: .
size: .
J: TRBJ1-6

CDR3: CASSGRGTGGPYEQYF
DNA: TGTGCCAGCAGCGGCCGCGGGACAGGGGGACCCTACGAGCAGTACTTC
V: TRBV7-6
D: TRBD1
size: .
J: TRBJ2-7

CDR3: CASSLTSGSSYEQYF
DNA: TGTGCCAGCAGCTTAACTAGCGGGAGCTCCTACGAGCAGTACTTC
V: TRBV7-9
D: TRBD2
size: .
J: TRBJ2-7

CDR3: CATSLVGGGNEQFF
DNA: TGCGCCACTTCTCTAGTCGGGGGGGGCAATGAGCAGTTCTTC
V: TRBV5-1
D: TRBD2
size: .
J: TRBJ2-1

CDR3: CASSFDTSSYNEQFF
DNA: TGCGCCAGCAGTTTCGACACGAGCTCCTACAATGAGCAGTTCTTC
V: TRBV5-1
D: .
size: .
J: TRBJ2-1

CDR3: CASSQDRTTTYEQYF
DNA: TGCGCCAGCAGCCAAGATAGGACAACCACCTACGAGCAGTACTTC
V: TRBV4-3
D: .
size: .
J: TRBJ2-7

CDR3: CASSVRAAGVTDTQYF
DNA: TGTGCCAGCAGCGTACGCGCAGCGGGAGTGACAGATACGCAGTATTTT
V: TRBV9
D: TRBD2
size: few
J: TRBJ2-3

CDR3: CASNNRGTQPQHF
DNA: TGTGCCAGTAACAACAGGGGCACACAGCCCCAGCATTTT
V: TRBV19
D: TRBD1
size: .
J: TRBJ1-5

CDR3: CASSDLRTVNTEAFF
DNA: TGTGCCAGCAGTGATCTACGGACAGTGAACACTGAAGCTTTCTTT
V: TRBV2
D: .
size: .
J: TRBJ1-1

CDR3: CASSAGQTNTDTQYF
DNA: TGTGCCAGCAGCGCGGGACAGACTAACACAGATACGCAGTATTTT
V: TRBV2
D: .
size: once
J: TRBJ2-3

CDR3: CASSLQANTEAFF
DNA: TGCGCCAGCAGCCTACAGGCGAACACTGAAGCTTTCTTT
V: TRBV4-1
D: .
size: .
J: TRBJ1-1

CDR3: CASSPGQGSATQYF
DNA: TGTGCCAGCAGCCCGGGACAGGGGAGCGCGACCCAGTACTTC
V: TRBV7-2
D: TRBD1
size: once
J: TRBJ2-5

CDR3: CASSPLAGGETQYF
DNA: TGTGCCAGCAGCCCCCTCGCGGGGGGGGAGACCCAGTACTTC
V: TRBV11-3
D: TRBD2
size: .
J: TRBJ2-5

CDR3: CASSLWEDATEAFF
DNA: TGTGCCAGCAGTTTGTGGGAGGATGCCACTGAAGCTTTCTTT
V: TRBV28
D: .
size: .
J: TRBJ1-1

CDR3: CASSLRRGQGTGELFF
DNA: TGTGCCAGCAGCTTGCGCAGGGGGCAAGGCACCGGGGAGCTGTTTTTT
V: TRBV5-5
D: TRBD1
size: .
J: TRBJ2-2

CDR3: CSVRAGGEVYF
DNA: TGCAGCGTCCGCGCGGGGGGGGAGGTGTACTTC
V: TRBV29-1
D: TRBD2
size: .
J: TRBJ2-7

CDR3: CASSRTGRYQETQYF
DNA: TGTGCCAGCAGTCGGACAGGGCGGTACCAAGAGACCCAGTACTTC
V: TRBV6-5
D: TRBD1
size: once
J: TRBJ2-5

CDR3: CAWSFTSGELFF
DNA: TGTGCCTGGAGTTTTACATCGGGGGAGCTGTTTTTT
V: TRBV30
D: .
size: .
J: TRBJ2-2

CDR3: CASRGVNRGETQYF
DNA: TGCGCCAGCAGGGGAGTCAACCGTGGGGAGACCCAGTACTTC
V: TRBV5-1
D: .
size: once
J: TRBJ2-5

CDR3: CASSETSESFPEQFF
DNA: TGCGCCAGCAGCGAAACTAGCGAGAGTTTCCCTGAGCAGTTCTTC
V: TRBV4-1
D: TRBD2
size: .
J: TRBJ2-1

CDR3: CASSPLLAGDEQYF
DNA: TGTGCCAGCTCACCATTGCTGGCGGGAGACGAGCAGTACTTC
V: TRBV18
D: TRBD2
size: .
J: TRBJ2-7

CDR3: CASSSGGSTDTQYF
DNA: TGTGCCAGCAGTTCGGGGGGGAGCACAGATACGCAGTATTTT
V: TRBV11-3
D: TRBD2
size: .
J: TRBJ2-3

CDR3: CASSYSVGGHTQYF
DNA: TGTGCCAGCAGTTACTCTGTGGGGGGTCATACGCAGTATTTT
V: TRBV6-5
D: .
size: .
J: TRBJ2-3

CDR3: CASASSQLGNQPQHF
DNA: TGTGCCAGCGCCTCATCGCAGTTGGGCAATCAGCCCCAGCATTTT
V: TRBV28
D: .
size: .
J: TRBJ1-5

CDR3: CAISDKTGELFF
DNA: TGTGCCATCAGTGATAAAACCGGGGAGCTGTTTTTT
V: TRBV10-3
D: .
size: few
J: TRBJ2-2

CDR3: CASIRSRYEQYF
DNA: TGTGCCAGTATCCGAAGTCGGTACGAGCAGTACTTC
V: TRBV6-1
D: .
size: few
J: TRBJ2-7

CDR3: CASSPAGGRREQFF
DNA: TGTGCCAGCTCTCCGGCGGGAGGGAGGCGTGAGCAGTTCTTC
V: TRBV11-2
D: TRBD2
size: .
J: TRBJ2-1

CDR3: CASSKPGTGGDGYTF
DNA: TGTGCCAGCAGCAAACCCGGGACAGGGGGTGATGGCTACACCTTC
V: TRBV21-1
D: .
size: .
J: TRBJ1-2

CDR3: CASSPRTGAPGRLKNIQYF
DNA: TGCGCCAGCAGCCCTCGCACAGGGGCCCCGGGCCGTTTGAAAAACATTCAGTACTTC
V: TRBV4-3
D: TRBD1
size: .
J: TRBJ2-4

CDR3: CASSFTGGRAFF
DNA: TGTGCCAGCAGCTTTACAGGGGGTAGAGCTTTCTTT
V: TRBV7-2
D: TRBD1
size: .
J: TRBJ1-1

CDR3: CASRRQGVDYGYTF
DNA: TGTGCCAGCAGAAGACAGGGGGTGGACTATGGCTACACCTTC
V: TRBV6-1
D: TRBD1
size: .
J: TRBJ1-2

CDR3: CASSQDQGYGYTF
DNA: TGCGCCAGCAGCCAAGACCAGGGTTATGGCTACACCTTC
V: TRBV4-3
D: .
size: few
J: TRBJ1-2

CDR3: CASTPLQGGNYGYTF
DNA: TGTGCCAGTACCCCCCTACAGGGGGGGAACTATGGCTACACCTTC
V: TRBV19
D: TRBD1
size: .
J: TRBJ1-2

CDR3: CASKRHSESNQPQHF
DNA: TGTGCCAGCAAACGCCACAGTGAGAGCAATCAGCCCCAGCATTTT
V: TRBV6-5
D: .
size: once
J: TRBJ1-5

CDR3: CASSSTGQHSNTGELFF
DNA: TGTGCCAGCAGCTCTACGGGACAGCATTCGAACACCGGGGAGCTGTTTTTT
V: TRBV13
D: TRBD1
size: .
J: TRBJ2-2

CDR3: CASSLEGGGFYEQYF
DNA: TGCGCCAGCAGCTTGGAGGGCGGAGGTTTCTACGAGCAGTACTTC
V: TRBV5-1
D: .
size: few
J: TRBJ2-7

CDR3: CAISQPQGLGSDEQFF
DNA: TGTGCCATCAGCCAACCACAGGGGTTAGGATCCGATGAGCAGTTCTTC
V: TRBV10-3
D: TRBD1
size: .
J: TRBJ2-1

CDR3: CASSLSPGHNEQFF
DNA: TGTGCCAGCAGTTTATCCCCCGGTCACAATGAGCAGTTCTTC
V: TRBV28
D: .
size: few
J: TRBJ2-1